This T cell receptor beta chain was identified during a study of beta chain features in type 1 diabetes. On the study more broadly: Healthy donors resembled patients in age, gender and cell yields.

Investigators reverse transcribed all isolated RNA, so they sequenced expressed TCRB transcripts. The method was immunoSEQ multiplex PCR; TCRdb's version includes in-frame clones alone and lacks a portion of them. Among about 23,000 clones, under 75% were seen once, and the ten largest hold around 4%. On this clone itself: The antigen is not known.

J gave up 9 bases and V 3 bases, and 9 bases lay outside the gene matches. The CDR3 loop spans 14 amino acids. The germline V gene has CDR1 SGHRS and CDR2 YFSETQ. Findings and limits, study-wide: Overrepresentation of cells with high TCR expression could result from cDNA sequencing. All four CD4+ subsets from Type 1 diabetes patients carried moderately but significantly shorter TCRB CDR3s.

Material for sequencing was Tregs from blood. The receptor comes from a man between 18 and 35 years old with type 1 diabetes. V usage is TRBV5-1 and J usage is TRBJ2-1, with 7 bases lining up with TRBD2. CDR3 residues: CASSSLGRATEQFF. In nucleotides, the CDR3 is TGCGCCAGCAGCTCACTGGGGAGGGCCACTGAGCAGTTCTTC.